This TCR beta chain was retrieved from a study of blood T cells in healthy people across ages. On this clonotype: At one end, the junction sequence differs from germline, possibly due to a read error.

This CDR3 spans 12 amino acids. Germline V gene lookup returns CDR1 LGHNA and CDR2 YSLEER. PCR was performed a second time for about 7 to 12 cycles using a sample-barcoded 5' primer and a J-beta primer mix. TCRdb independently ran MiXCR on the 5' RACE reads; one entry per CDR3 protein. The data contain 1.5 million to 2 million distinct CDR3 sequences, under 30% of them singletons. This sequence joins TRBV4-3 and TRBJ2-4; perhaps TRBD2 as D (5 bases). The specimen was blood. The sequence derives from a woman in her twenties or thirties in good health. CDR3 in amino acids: CAISQDRGFQYF. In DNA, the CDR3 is TGCGCCATCAGCCAAGATCGCGGGTTTCAGTACTTC.